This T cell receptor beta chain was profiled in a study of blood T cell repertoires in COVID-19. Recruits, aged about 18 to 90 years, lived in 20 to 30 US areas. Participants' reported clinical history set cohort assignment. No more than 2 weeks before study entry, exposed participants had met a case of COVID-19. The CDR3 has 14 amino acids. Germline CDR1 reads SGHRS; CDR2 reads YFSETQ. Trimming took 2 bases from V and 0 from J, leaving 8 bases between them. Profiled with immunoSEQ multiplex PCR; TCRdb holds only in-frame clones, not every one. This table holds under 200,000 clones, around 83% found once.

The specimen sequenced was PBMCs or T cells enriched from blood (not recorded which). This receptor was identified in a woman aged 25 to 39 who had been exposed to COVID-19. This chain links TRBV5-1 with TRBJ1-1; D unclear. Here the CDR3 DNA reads TGCGCCAGCAGCTTCGGGAGAATGAACACTGAAGCTTTCTTT. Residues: CASSFGRMNTEAFF.